This T cell receptor beta chain was sequenced during a study of early T cells in non-severe SARS-CoV-2 infection. Unique molecular identifiers tagged individual cDNA molecules. MiXCR, run by TCRdb on the 5' RACE reads, gives a single entry per CDR3 protein. Of about 33,000 distinct CDR3 sequences listed, under 5.5% are singletons. The CDR3 runs to 14 residues. V was clipped by 6 bases and J by 9 bases, with 18 bases between them. This clonotype showed up many times. The sequencing sample was made of whole blood. The chain links TRBV12-3 or TRBV12-4 to TRBJ2-1, with a possible D match to TRBD2 (5 bases). The TCR sequence derives from an adult who was a healthcare worker with PCR-confirmed SARS-CoV-2 infection or an uninfected control (not recorded which). CDR3 loop: CASSPSPSWGEQFF. The CDR3 region has the DNA TGTGCCAGCAGCCCTAGCCCCTCGTGGGGTGAGCAGTTCTTC.